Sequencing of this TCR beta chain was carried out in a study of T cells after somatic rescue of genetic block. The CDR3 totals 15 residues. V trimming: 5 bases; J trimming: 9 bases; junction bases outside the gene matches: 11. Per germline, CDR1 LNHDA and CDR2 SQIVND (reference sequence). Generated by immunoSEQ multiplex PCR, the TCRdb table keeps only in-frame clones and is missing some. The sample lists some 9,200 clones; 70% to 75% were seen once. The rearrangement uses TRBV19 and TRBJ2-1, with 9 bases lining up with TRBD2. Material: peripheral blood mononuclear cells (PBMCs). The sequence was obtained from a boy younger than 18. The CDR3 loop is CASSSDAGGAVEQFF. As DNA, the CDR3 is TGTGCCAGTAGTTCCGACGCGGGGGGGGCCGTTGAGCAGTTCTTC.